This T cell receptor beta chain comes out of a study of T cell responses to AZD1222 COVID-19 vaccine. Study results and caveats: Nearly half of spike-specific TCRs reportedly target unmutated variant regions. At baseline, seropositivity was found in only six AZD1222 recipients.

This clone has a single count. Its antigen is unidentified. There are 13 residues in the CDR3. Losses at the gene ends were 4 bases for V and 3 bases for J; bases not matched to a gene: 3. Germline V gene lookup returns CDR1 LGHDT and CDR2 YNNKEL (reference sequence). Assay: immunoSEQ multiplex PCR; the TCRdb copy retains only in-frame clones and omits some. Of about 160,000 clones in the sample, about 91% were seen once. The receptor's source is an adult in good health. The sample here was peripheral blood, taken on day 0 of MenACWY control vaccination. The chain couples TRBV3-1 (or the pseudogene TRBV3-2) to TRBJ2-7; TRBD1 matches 7 bases. In DNA, the CDR3 is TGTGCCAGCAGCCTAGGGACAGACTACGAGCAGTACTTC. It yields the protein CASSLGTDYEQYF.